One sample yielded the 18 T cell receptor beta chains listed below, sequenced in a study of T cells in Graves' hyperthyroidism and ophthalmopathy. The investigators amplified TCR beta CDR3 regions from RNA transcripts. With the HTBI primer set, the TCR CDR3 went through a first round of RT-PCR. TCRdb analysed the multiplex PCR reads with MiXCR anew, one entry per CDR3 protein. Among more than 350,000 distinct CDR3 sequences listed, roughly a sixth were seen once. The sequenced sample was blood. The receptors were sampled from a woman aged 25 to 39 with Graves' hyperthyroidism that later progressed to Graves' ophthalmopathy.

In its sample, this clonotype was seen many times. The V and J genes are TRBV3-1 and TRBJ2-2; 7 bases are a match to TRBD1. The germline V gene has CDR1 LGHDT and CDR2 YNNKEL (reference sequence). V gave up 4 bases and J gave up 0 bases; unmatched junction bases: 2. CDR3 length: 15 residues. CDR3 nucleotide sequence: TGTGCCAGCAGCCTCGGGACAGCGAACACCGGGGAGCTGTTTTTT. Translating gives CASSLGTANTGELFF.

This clonotype was seen ten or more times. The CDR3 DNA reads TGTGCCATCAGTGGAGAGTCTAGGGGGGCCCAGGATACGCAGTATTTT. Amino acid sequence: CAISGESRGAQDTQYF. The chain combines TRBV10-3 with TRBJ2-3; D is perhaps TRBD1 or TRBD2 (6 bases each). This CDR3 comprises 16 residues. Looked up from germline, CDR1 is ENHRY and CDR2 is SYGVKD. The ends were cut back, 4 bases at V and 6 bases at J, with 20 bases in the middle.

There are many counts of this clonotype. The rearrangement links TRBV28 to TRBJ1-2, with 7 bases aligning to TRBD1. The J segment lost 7 bases and the V segment lost 4 bases, leaving 6 bases of the junction unmatched. This CDR3 has 13 residues. The germline V gene encodes CDR1 MDHEN and CDR2 SYDVKM. CDR3 in amino acids: CASSSQGVGGYTF. The CDR3 bases are TGTGCCAGCAGTTCCCAGGGGGTTGGTGGCTACACCTTC.

This clonotype was detected ten times or more. The chain employs TRBV12-3 or TRBV12-4 and TRBJ2-5; TRBD1 agrees at 7 bases. J was trimmed by 9 bases and V by 5 bases; bases with no gene match: 6. This CDR3 spans 12 amino acids. The CDR3 region is CASSQDGQAQYF. CDR3 nucleotide sequence: TGTGCCAGCAGTCAGGACGGACAGGCCCAGTACTTC.

The V gene is TRBV20-1, the J gene TRBJ2-1; TRBD2 aligns across 8 bases. The CDR3 totals 13 residues. Germline V gene lookup returns CDR1 DFQATT and CDR2 SNEGSKA (reference sequence). For the CDR3, the DNA is TGCAGCCTGCCCGGGACTAGGTACAATGAGCAGTTCTTC. This translates into CSLPGTRYNEQFF.

This clonotype came up many times. The chain combines TRBV11-2 with TRBJ2-5, with D hard to call. Germline CDR1 SGHAT, CDR2 FQNNGV. Between the trimmed V and J ends, which lost 3 bases and 1 base, there was a span of 18 bases. The CDR3 length is 17 residues. CDR3 sequence reads: CASSFTALGWGQETQYF. CDR3 sequence (DNA): TGTGCCAGCAGCTTTACCGCACTTGGCTGGGGCCAAGAGACCCAGTACTTC.

This clonotype has ten or more counts. V and J are TRBV2 and TRBJ2-2, with 7 bases matching TRBD2. Per germline, CDR1 SNHLY and CDR2 FYNNEI. CDR3 length: 15 residues. The V gene end was trimmed by 6 bases and the J gene end by 6 bases; junction bases not matched to a gene: 10. The CDR3 is CASSSGGGTAGELFF. The CDR3, as DNA: TGTGCCAGCAGCTCGGGGGGAGGGACGGCCGGGGAGCTGTTTTTT.

There are a few counts of this clonotype. The chain couples TRBV20-1 to TRBJ2-1; no firm D call. This CDR3 is 12 amino acids long. Trimming pared 6 bases from V and 1 base from J, leaving 7 bases between. In germline, CDR1 is DFQATT, CDR2 SNEGSKA (reference sequence). Here the CDR3 reads CSAARSYNEQFF. The CDR3 DNA reads TGCAGTGCGGCTAGGTCCTACAATGAGCAGTTCTTC.

The V call is TRBV12-3 or TRBV12-4, the J call TRBJ1-5; D is unresolved. The CDR3 length is 13 residues. With 3 bases removed from V and 7 bases from J, the gap between germline ends came to 10 bases. This chain's CDR3 is CASSFEGGQPQHF. In DNA, the CDR3 is TGTGCCAGCAGTTTCGAGGGAGGACAGCCCCAGCATTTT.

On this clonotype: At one end the junction does not follow the germline gene, possibly because of a read error. The V gene is TRBV2, the J gene TRBJ2-1; TRBD1 aligns across 7 bases. Germline CDR1 is SNHLY and CDR2 is FYNNEI. This CDR3 comprises 13 residues. Here the CDR3 reads CANRRDSGNEQLF. CDR3 nucleotides: TGTGCCAATCGCCGGGACAGCGGAAATGAGCAGCTCTTC.

This clonotype has at least ten counts. The CDR3 region has the DNA TGTGCCAGTAGGGTAGAAGGGGAAGTTAGTCAGCCCCAGCATTTT. Its protein is CASRVEGEVSQPQHF. The chain uses TRBV19 and TRBJ1-5, with D maybe TRBD1 (5 bases). The V end was cut by 6 bases, the J end by 6 bases, with 18 bases between. CDR3 size: 15 residues. Germline CDR1 and CDR2: LNHDA and SQIVND (reference sequence). Variable domain in full (rest from reference TRBV19 and TRBJ1-5): DGGITQSPKYLFRKEGQNVTLSCEQNLNHDAMYWYRQDPGQGLRLIYYSQIVNDFQKGDIAEGYSVSREKKESFPLTVTSAQKNPTAFYLCASRVEGEVSQPQHFGDGTRLSIL.

The rearrangement joins TRBV18 to TRBJ2-1; either TRBD1 or TRBD2 may supply D (5 bases each). Deletions cut 1 base from V and 6 bases from J, with 16 bases between. The CDR3 is 16 amino acids. Germline V lookup: CDR1 KGHSH, CDR2 LQKENI. CDR3 sequence: CASSPQTPDGGNEQFF. DNA of the CDR3: TGTGCCAGCTCACCACAAACTCCCGATGGGGGCAATGAGCAGTTCTTC.

The table lists this clonotype with many counts. The rearrangement links TRBV20-1 to TRBJ2-7, with D possibly TRBD2 on 5 matching bases. The CDR3 sequence is 16 residues long. Trimming took off 1 base at V and 2 bases at J, with 18 bases between the two ends. CDR1 and CDR2 (germline): DFQATT, SNEGSKA (reference sequence). CDR3 sequence reads: CSARVLGNLNPYEQYF. CDR3 DNA sequence: TGCAGTGCTAGAGTTCTCGGGAACCTTAACCCCTACGAGCAGTACTTC.

V gene TRBV15 combines with J gene TRBJ1-3; unclear D gene. CDR1 is LNHNV and CDR2 is YYDKDF in the germline V gene (reference sequence). The CDR3 length is 14 residues. The V end lost 0 bases, the J end lost 1 base, and 4 bases lay between the germline ends. The CDR3 DNA sequence: TGTGCCACCAGCAGAGAAGGTTCTGGAAACACCATATATTTT. Its translation is CATSREGSGNTIYF.

This chain connects TRBV20-1 to TRBJ2-7; TRBD2 agrees at 11 bases. Germline assignment: CDR1 DFQATT and CDR2 SNEGSKA (reference sequence). This CDR3 is 17 amino acids long. Trimming removed 6 bases from V and 5 bases from J; junction bases left unmatched: 18. CDR3 protein: CSAPIGVLAGGPNEQYF. In DNA form, the CDR3 reads TGCAGTGCCCCGATTGGGGTGTTAGCGGGAGGGCCGAACGAGCAGTACTTC.

Many counts were recorded for this clonotype. This chain joins TRBV11-2 and TRBJ2-3; TRBD2 agrees at 7 bases. Germline trimming cut 5 bases from V and 6 bases from J; bases unmatched to any gene: 11. In germline, CDR1 is SGHAT, CDR2 FQNNGV. CDR3 length equals 15 residues. The CDR3 DNA reads TGTGCCAGCAGCCCCTCAGGAGCGGGGTGGGATACGCAGTATTTT. Translated: CASSPSGAGWDTQYF.

This clonotype has ten or more counts. This chain links TRBV12-3 or TRBV12-4 with TRBJ2-5; TRBD2 agrees at 13 bases. V shed 6 bases, J shed 0 bases, and the junction held 7 bases outside the gene matches. This CDR3 is built from 17 residues. CDR3 loop: CASSNGLAGVYQETQYF. CDR3 nucleotides: TGTGCCAGCAGCAACGGACTAGCGGGGGTGTACCAAGAGACCCAGTACTTC.

This clonotype occurred a few times. The chain has TRBV28 and TRBJ2-3, with 7 bases that match TRBD1. Per germline, CDR1 MDHEN and CDR2 SYDVKM. The length of the CDR3 is 18 residues. After removal of 6 bases from V and 0 bases from J, the junction contained 15 bases not matched to a gene. CDR3 nucleotide sequence: TGTGCCAGCAGCCCTAGGGGCCCTACGACAGGGAGCACAGATACGCAGTATTTT. This translates into CASSPRGPTTGSTDTQYF.